This TCR beta chain originates from a study of shared clonotypes between healthy human individuals. At the level of the study: A donor's plate count was three for CD4 naive and three for CD4 memory; CD8 naive had two and CD8 memory one.

Per the original data handling: ImmunoSEQ output lacked quality scores and full-length reads, limiting matched filtering. Here immunoSEQ multiplex PCR was the method, and the copy in TCRdb shows in-frame clones only, minus some. The V and J calls and the clone size are those of that table, but D and trimming were determined from the DNA. There are under 750,000 clones in the sample; roughly 72% occur only once, and more than 1.5% lies in the top ten. This CDR3 has 14 residues. The germline V gene has CDR1 SGHNT and CDR2 YYREEE (reference sequence). With V trimmed by 9 bases and J by 8 bases, 10 bases remained unmatched. HIV-negative, healthy adults without recent acute infections or vaccinations were the donors. This clone showed up just a few times.

The sequenced sample consisted of memory CD4+ T cells sorted from blood. This sample's subset: CD45RA-negative fraction. The receptor comes from a woman in her 30s in good health. This chain uses TRBV5-4 with TRBJ2-1; 11 bases are shared with TRBD2. The CDR3: CATTASGRTYEQFF. DNA for the CDR3: TGTGCCACCACAGCTAGCGGGAGGACTTATGAGCAGTTCTTC.